The present T cell receptor beta chain was sequenced within a study of blood T cell repertoires in COVID-19 (dated by TCRdb to the early 2020s). The study in broad terms: Samples from collaborators originated in the United States, Italy and Spain and spanned both the acute and convalescent phases of COVID-19. The prospective study material was composed of cDNA or gDNA derived from T cells, B-cell-depleted T cells, or PBMCs. The dataset comprised deeply sampled blood TCRbeta repertoires from subjects exposed to, actively infected with, or recovered from COVID-19. The repertoires were released in a freely available public database intended as a resource for research on the immune response to SARS-CoV-2. The samples were drawn from two sources: the first 160 participants of the ongoing ImmuneRACE study, and 1,000 to 1,500 subjects contributed by 6 global collaborators. A de-identified subject ID, COVID-19 status, age in years and sex were almost always included in the sample metadata. Where available, HLA class I and class II types were taken from metadata supplied by the sample provider and were not determined by assay-based typing. The study at large found these results: How much clinical and demographic metadata was included differed by source and by participant, and the metadata was provided uncurated.

Notes on this clone: Its binding antigen is unknown. The record has no base qualities; no much larger clone is one base away.

The collaborating institutions used their own protocols to collect whole blood in K2EDTA tubes. For TCRbeta analysis, collaborators shipped samples as frozen whole blood, isolated PBMCs, or DNA extracted from either of those sample types. The immunoSEQ Assay, a bias-controlled multiplex PCR, was used to amplify TCRbeta CDR3 regions from genomic DNA. The original methods were these. Nucleated cell counts per sample were estimated from amplification of reference gene primers within the assay. To quantify the absolute abundance of each unique TCRbeta CDR3 rearrangement, sequence reads were collapsed and filtered. For each sample, productive Simpson clonality was calculated by taking the square root of Simpson's diversity index across productive rearrangements. Imported from immuneACCESS, the table was reduced by TCRdb to in-frame sequences with V and J called. These copies leave out some clones; in studies compared against another copy, an unresolved V gene accounts for under half, and the cause of the remainder is not known. V, J and clone size were drawn from that table, and D and trimming were deduced from the DNA. Counted in this sample were over 65,000 clones; approximately 80% of them appeared once. 15% to 20% of the sample is held by the ten biggest clonotypes.

The sequence came from a man at least 80 years old with active or convalescent COVID-19. Material: peripheral blood.

The CDR3 protein is CASGGQRLYGYTF. In nucleotide form, the sequence is TGTGCCAGTGGCGGACAGAGGTTGTATGGCTACACCTTC. The receptor chain draws on TRBV19 and TRBJ1-2; TRBD1 is a weak D gene call, 6 bases matching. The CDR3 numbers 13 residues from cysteine through phenylalanine. The entry retains the CDR3 DNA only, 39 bases that are in frame from base 1. CDR1 and CDR2 (LNHDA, SQIVND) derive from the germline V gene (reference sequence). V drops 8 bases and J drops 5 bases, leaving 15 bases in between.